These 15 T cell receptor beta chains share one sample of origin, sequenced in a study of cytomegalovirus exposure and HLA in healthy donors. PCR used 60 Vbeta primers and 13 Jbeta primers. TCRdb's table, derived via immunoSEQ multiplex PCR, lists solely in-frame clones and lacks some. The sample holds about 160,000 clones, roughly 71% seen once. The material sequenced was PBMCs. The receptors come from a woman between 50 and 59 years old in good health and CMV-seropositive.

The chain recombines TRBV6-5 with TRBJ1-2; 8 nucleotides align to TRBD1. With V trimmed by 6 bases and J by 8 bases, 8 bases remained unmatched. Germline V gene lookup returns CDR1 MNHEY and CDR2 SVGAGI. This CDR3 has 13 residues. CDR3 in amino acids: CASSSDRGFGYTF. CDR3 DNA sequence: TGTGCCAGCAGCTCCGACAGGGGATTCGGCTACACCTTC.

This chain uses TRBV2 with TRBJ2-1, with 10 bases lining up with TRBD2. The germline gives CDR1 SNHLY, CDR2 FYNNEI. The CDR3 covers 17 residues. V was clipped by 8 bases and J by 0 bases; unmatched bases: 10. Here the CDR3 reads CASEGGLAGDSYNEQFF. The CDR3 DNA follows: TGTGCCAGCGAGGGGGGTCTAGCGGGGGACTCCTACAATGAGCAGTTCTTC. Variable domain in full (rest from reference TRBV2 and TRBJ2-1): EPEVTQTPSHQVTQMGQEVILRCVPISNHLYFYWYRQILGQKVEFLVSFYNNEISEKSEIFDDQFSVERPDGSNFTLKIRSTKLEDSAMYFCASEGGLAGDSYNEQFFGPGTRLTVL.

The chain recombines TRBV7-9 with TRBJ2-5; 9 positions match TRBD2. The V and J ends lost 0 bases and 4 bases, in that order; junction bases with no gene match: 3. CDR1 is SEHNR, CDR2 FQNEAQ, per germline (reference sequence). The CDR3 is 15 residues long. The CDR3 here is CASSLALAGLETQYF. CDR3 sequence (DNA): TGTGCCAGCAGCTTAGCTCTAGCGGGGCTAGAGACCCAGTACTTC.

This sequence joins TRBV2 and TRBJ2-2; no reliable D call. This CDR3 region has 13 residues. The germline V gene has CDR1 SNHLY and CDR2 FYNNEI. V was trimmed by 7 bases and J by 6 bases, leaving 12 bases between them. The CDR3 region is CASIGFRAGELFF. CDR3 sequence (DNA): TGTGCCAGCATCGGGTTCCGGGCCGGGGAGCTGTTTTTT.

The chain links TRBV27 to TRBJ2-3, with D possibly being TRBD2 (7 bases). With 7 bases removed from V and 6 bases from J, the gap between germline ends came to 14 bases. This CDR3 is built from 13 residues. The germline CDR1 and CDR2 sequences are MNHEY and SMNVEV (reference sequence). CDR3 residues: CASNGGPGDTQYF. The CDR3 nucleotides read TGTGCCAGCAACGGGGGGCCGGGGGATACGCAGTATTTT.

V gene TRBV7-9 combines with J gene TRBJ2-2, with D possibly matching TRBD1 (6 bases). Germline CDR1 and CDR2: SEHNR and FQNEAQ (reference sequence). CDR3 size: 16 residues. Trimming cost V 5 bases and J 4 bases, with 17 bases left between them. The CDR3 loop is CASSPNTARGTGELFF. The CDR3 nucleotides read TGTGCCAGCAGCCCCAATACGGCCAGGGGCACCGGGGAGCTGTTTTTT.

CDR3: CASSVGETGGNTIYF. The DNA for the CDR3 is TGTGCCAGCAGCGTAGGAGAGACAGGGGGAAACACCATATATTTT. V usage is TRBV9 and J usage is TRBJ1-3; 7 bases are shared with TRBD1. The CDR3 is 15 amino acids. With 0 bases clipped from V and 4 bases from J, the junction kept 4 bases outside the gene matches. Germline loops: CDR1 SGDLS, CDR2 YYNGEE.

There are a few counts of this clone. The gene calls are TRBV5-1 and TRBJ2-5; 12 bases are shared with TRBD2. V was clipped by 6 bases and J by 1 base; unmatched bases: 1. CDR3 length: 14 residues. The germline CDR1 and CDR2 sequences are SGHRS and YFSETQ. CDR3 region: CASTTSGGQETQYF. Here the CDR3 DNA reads TGCGCCAGCACGACTAGCGGGGGCCAAGAGACCCAGTACTTC.

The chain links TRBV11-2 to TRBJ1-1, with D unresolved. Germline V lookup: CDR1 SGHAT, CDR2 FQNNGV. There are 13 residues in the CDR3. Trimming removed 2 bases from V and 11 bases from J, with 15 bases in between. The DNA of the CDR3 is TGTGCCAGCAGCTTAAGGGAGGGCCTCGGGGCTTTCTTT. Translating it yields CASSLREGLGAFF. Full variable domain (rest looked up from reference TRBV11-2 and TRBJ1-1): EAGVAQSPRYKIIEKRQSVAFWCNPISGHATLYWYQQILGQGPKLLIQFQNNGVVDDSQLPKDRFSAERLKGVDSTLKIQPAKLEDSAVYLCASSLREGLGAFFGQGTRLTVV.

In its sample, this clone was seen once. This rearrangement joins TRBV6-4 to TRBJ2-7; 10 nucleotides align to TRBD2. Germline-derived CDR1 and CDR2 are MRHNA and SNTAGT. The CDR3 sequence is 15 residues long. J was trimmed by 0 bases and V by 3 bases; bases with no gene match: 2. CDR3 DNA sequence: TGTGCCAGCAGTGAACTAGCGGGGAGCTCCTACGAGCAGTACTTC. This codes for CASSELAGSSYEQYF.

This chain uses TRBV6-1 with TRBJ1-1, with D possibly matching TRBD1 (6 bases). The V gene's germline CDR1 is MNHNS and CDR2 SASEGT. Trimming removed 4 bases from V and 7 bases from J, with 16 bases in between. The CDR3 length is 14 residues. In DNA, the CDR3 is TGTGCCAGCAGTGTCAGGGGCTACGTAATTGAAGCTTTCTTT. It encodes CASSVRGYVIEAFF.

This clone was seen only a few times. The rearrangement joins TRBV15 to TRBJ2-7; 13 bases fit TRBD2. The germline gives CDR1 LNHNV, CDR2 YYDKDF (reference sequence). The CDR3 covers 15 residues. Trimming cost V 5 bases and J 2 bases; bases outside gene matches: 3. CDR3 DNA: TGTGCCACCAGCGAAACTAGCGGGGGGGCCTACGAGCAGTACTTC. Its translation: CATSETSGGAYEQYF.

CDR3 protein: CATGGYGNEQYF. The CDR3 nucleotides are TGTGCCACCGGAGGATACGGTAACGAGCAGTACTTC. The chain has TRBV15 and TRBJ2-7; TRBD2 might be the D (5 bases). Per germline, CDR1 LNHNV and CDR2 YYDKDF (reference sequence). The CDR3 consists of 12 residues. V was cut by 8 bases and J by 5 bases, with 13 bases left in between.

Written as DNA, the CDR3 is TGTGCCAGCAGCAGGGGGACAGGGGGAAACGTCTACGAGCAGTACTTC. Amino acids: CASSRGTGGNVYEQYF. The rearrangement uses TRBV5-4 and TRBJ2-7; TRBD1 matches 11 bases. V was pared by 4 bases and J by 3 bases, with 9 bases of the junction left unmatched. Germline CDR1 SGHNT, CDR2 YYREEE (reference sequence). This CDR3 comprises 16 residues.

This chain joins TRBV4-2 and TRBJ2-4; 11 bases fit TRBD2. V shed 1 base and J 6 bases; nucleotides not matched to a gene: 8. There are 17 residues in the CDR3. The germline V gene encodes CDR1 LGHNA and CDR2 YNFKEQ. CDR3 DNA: TGTGCCAGCAGCCAAGTTTCTAGCGGGGGGTGGGGAAACATTCAGTACTTC. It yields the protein CASSQVSSGGWGNIQYF.